The 26 T cell receptor beta chains reported below all come from one sample, sequenced in a study of T and B cells in COVID-19 patients. TRB was amplified from about 260-540 ng of blood genomic DNA. TRB rearrangements were amplified by multiplex PCR with BIOMED2 TRB-A/B primers. TCRdb called the multiplex PCR reads again in MiXCR, with one record for every CDR3 protein. The sample consists of some 8,000 distinct CDR3 sequences, roughly 30% of them appearing once. The specimen sequenced was blood. The receptor source for this set is a human donor with active COVID-19.

This clonotype has a handful of counts. The rearrangement uses TRBV20-1 and TRBJ2-5, with D uncertain. The CDR3 covers 8 residues. The germline V gene has CDR1 DFQATT and CDR2 SNEGSKA (reference sequence). V lost 6 bases, J lost 7 bases, and 3 bases lay in between. DNA of the CDR3: TGCAGTGCCGGGACCCAGTACTTC. Amino acids: CSAGTQYF.

The chain joins TRBV7-9 to TRBJ2-7; 10 bases match TRBD1. Trimming took 5 bases from V and 1 from J; bases not matched to a gene: 2. The CDR3 totals 14 residues. From germline, CDR1 is SEHNR and CDR2 FQNEAQ (reference sequence). The CDR3 nucleotides are TGTGCCAGCAGCGAGGGACAGGGGTCCTACGAGCAGTACGTC. Translating it yields CASSEGQGSYEQYV.

Relative to its sample, this clonotype is medium-sized. The genes are TRBV19 and TRBJ2-7, with D possibly TRBD1 on 6 matching bases. Looked up from germline, CDR1 is LNHDA and CDR2 is SQIVND (reference sequence). The CDR3 extends over 16 amino acids. V lost 5 bases and J lost 0, with 17 bases in between. CDR3 in amino acids: CASSVGHGAVSYEQYV. The CDR3 DNA is TGTGCCAGTAGTGTGGGACATGGGGCTGTCTCCTACGAGCAGTACGTC.

This clonotype is categorized as medium-sized (0.01 to 0.1%). J is TRBJ1-5 and V is TRBV6-5; 10 bases agree with TRBD1. CDR1 and CDR2 (germline): MNHEY, SVGAGI. The CDR3 sequence is 15 residues long. V shed 5 bases, J shed 7 bases, and the junction held 8 bases outside the gene matches. The CDR3 DNA reads as TGTGCCAGCAGTGGGGGACAGGGGACCGGGCAGCCCCAGCATTTT. Translating it yields CASSGGQGTGQPQHF.

V gene TRBV18 combines with J gene TRBJ1-2, with D unresolved. Per germline, CDR1 KGHSH and CDR2 LQKENI. The V gene lost 0 bases and the J gene lost 6 bases, with 8 bases spanning the gap. This CDR3 region has 13 residues. The CDR3 region has the DNA TGTGCCAGCTCACCACCGTGGCAGGATGGCTACACCTTC. Protein product: CASSPPWQDGYTF.

This clonotype appeared a few times. V gene TRBV5-5 combines with J gene TRBJ1-3; D might be TRBD1 (6 bases). V was clipped by 4 bases and J by 4 bases, with 18 bases between them. This CDR3 has 16 residues. Germline V gene lookup returns CDR1 SGHKS and CDR2 YYEKEE (reference sequence). The CDR3 here is CASSPRGGSTGNTIYF. CDR3 nucleotides: TGTGCCAGCAGCCCAAGGGGGGGTTCCACGGGAAACACCATATATTTT.

About this clonotype itself: This may be a read error: a much more frequent sequence differs by one nucleotide. V is TRBV6-1 and J is TRBJ2-7; D is undetermined. The germline V gene has CDR1 MNHNS and CDR2 SASEGT. The V gene lost 5 bases and the J gene lost 4 bases, with 6 bases spanning the gap. There are 11 residues in the CDR3. The CDR3 sequence: CASSYAYEQYF. The CDR3 DNA reads TGTGCCAGCAGTTACGCGTACGAGCAGTACTTC.

The CDR3 loop is CASSALNPPGEKLFF. Here the CDR3 DNA reads TGTGCCAGCAGTGCTTTGAACCCTCCAGGTGAAAAACTGTTTTTT. The chain is built from TRBV6-1 and TRBJ1-4, with D hard to call. The CDR3 loop spans 15 amino acids. The V gene's germline CDR1 is MNHNS and CDR2 SASEGT. V lost 4 bases and J 7 bases, leaving 16 bases between the germline ends.

The rearrangement joins TRBV6-6 to TRBJ1-1, with no clear D. CDR1 is MNHNY and CDR2 is SVGAGI in the germline V gene (reference sequence). CDR3 size: 13 residues. V lost 7 bases, J lost 6 bases, and 15 bases lay in between. This CDR3 is CASTLAVGAEAFF. Here the CDR3 DNA reads TGTGCCAGCACTCTAGCGGTCGGGGCTGAAGCTTTCTTT.

This clonotype came up once. This chain connects TRBV20-1 to TRBJ1-1; weak D call: TRBD1 (6 bases). V lost 0 bases to trimming and J lost 0 bases, with 14 bases between them. CDR1 is DFQATT and CDR2 is SNEGSKA in the germline V gene (reference sequence). CDR3 length: 16 residues. CDR3: CSARDGGGTLNTEAFF. The CDR3 bases are TGCAGTGCTAGAGATGGGGGGGGCACGTTGAACACTGAAGCTTTCTTT.

In DNA, the CDR3 is TGTGCCATCAGTGAGTCGGGAGGGGTGGGTGATCAGCCCCAGCATTTT. As protein: CAISESGGVGDQPQHF. The chain links TRBV10-3 to TRBJ1-5; possibly TRBD1 for D (5 bases). The germline gives CDR1 ENHRY, CDR2 SYGVKD. V lost 0 bases, J lost 5 bases, and 14 bases lay in between. This CDR3 has 16 residues.

In this sample, this clonotype turned up a few times. This chain uses TRBV7-6 with TRBJ2-6, with TRBD1 matching over 10 bases. From germline, CDR1 is SGHVS and CDR2 FNYEAQ. The CDR3 is made up of 23 amino acids. Trimming at V came to 4 bases and at J to 0 bases, leaving 21 bases not matched to a gene. CDR3: CASSSTQYDRDRGVISGANVLTF. The CDR3 bases are TGTGCCAGCAGCTCCACCCAATACGACCGGGACAGGGGTGTAATCTCTGGGGCCAACGTCCTGACTTTC.

The sample holds a few counts of this clonotype. The chain carries TRBV7-3 and TRBJ2-2; D call uncertain. Per germline, CDR1 SGHTA and CDR2 FQGTGA. Trimming removed 1 base from V and 6 bases from J, with 15 bases in between. This CDR3 spans 16 amino acids. DNA of the CDR3: TGTGCCAGCAGCTTAAGGCAGCTACTTAGTTCCGGGGAGCTGTTTTTT. Translating it yields CASSLRQLLSSGELFF.

Regarding this clonotype: A much larger clone lies a single base off, so this may be a read error. The chain carries TRBV6-5 and TRBJ2-3; 9 bases agree with TRBD2. V trimming: 6 bases; J trimming: 4 bases; junction bases outside the gene matches: 11. Germline-derived CDR1 and CDR2 are MNHEY and SVGAGI. The CDR3 has 16 amino acids. The CDR3 region is CASRQAGGAVADTQYF. In DNA, the CDR3 is TGTGCCAGCAGACAAGCGGGGGGTGCGGTGGCAGATACGCAGTATTTT.

The CDR3 region is CASSTDHRRSSSGNTIYF. In DNA form, the CDR3 reads TGTGCCAGTAGTACCGACCACAGGCGTAGTTCATCTGGAAACACCATATATTTT. V gene TRBV19 combines with J gene TRBJ1-3; a possible D gene is TRBD1 (5 bases). The germline gives CDR1 LNHDA, CDR2 SQIVND (reference sequence). The CDR3 is made up of 18 amino acids. The V gene lost 4 bases and the J gene lost 1 base, with 20 bases spanning the gap.

Turning to this clonotype: Mismatch with germline at one junction end may stem from a read error. V usage is TRBV4-3 and J usage is TRBJ2-2; 7 nucleotides line up with TRBD2. The CDR3 length is 15 residues. Germline loops: CDR1 LGHNA, CDR2 YSLEER. CDR3 in amino acids: CASTKGTTNTGELFF. The DNA for the CDR3 is TGTGCCAGCACCAAGGGGACTACGAACACCGGGGAGCTGTTTTTT.

The chain employs TRBV7-2 and TRBJ1-3, with no clear D. V shed 5 bases and J shed 4 bases, with 15 bases lying between them. This CDR3 is built from 15 residues. Germline CDR1 is SGHTA and CDR2 is FQGNSA. The CDR3 here is CASSPDRPLGNTIYF. The CDR3 coding sequence is TGTGCCAGCAGCCCGGACCGACCTCTGGGAAACACCATATATTTT.

Within the sample, this clonotype is medium-sized. The rearrangement links TRBV19 to TRBJ1-6; TRBD1 agrees at 7 bases. With V trimmed by 5 bases and J by 6 bases, 7 bases remained unmatched. Germline CDR1 reads LNHDA; CDR2 reads SQIVND (reference sequence). The CDR3 totals 15 residues. CDR3 sequence reads: CASSPSTGSNSPLHF. In DNA, the CDR3 is TGTGCCAGTAGTCCGTCGACAGGGAGTAATTCACCCCTCCACTTT.

This clonotype was recorded only once. The chain recombines TRBV6-2 or TRBV6-3 with TRBJ2-1; 9 bases are a match to TRBD2. The CDR3 totals 16 residues. Germline V lookup: CDR1 MNHEY, CDR2 SVGEGT. V shed 4 bases, J shed 10 bases, and the junction held 14 bases outside the gene matches. The CDR3 region has the DNA TGTGCCAGCAGTTCCCGAGGGAGCGGGGGGAAAAACGAGCAGTTCTTC. Translating gives CASSSRGSGGKNEQFF.

This clonotype is termed medium-sized (0.01 to 0.1%). The chain combines TRBV12-3 or TRBV12-4 with TRBJ2-5, with D possibly called TRBD1 or TRBD2 (6 bases each). Trimming shortened V by 3 bases and J by 5 bases, and 10 bases separated the two germline ends. The CDR3 is 13 residues long. The CDR3 DNA reads TGTGCCAGCAGTTTGAGGGGGGTGGAGACCCAGTACTTC. Translated, it gives CASSLRGVETQYF.

In its sample, this clonotype ranks as medium-sized. V gene TRBV19 combines with J gene TRBJ2-1; D is perhaps TRBD2 (7 bases). Germline CDR1 and CDR2: LNHDA and SQIVND (reference sequence). The CDR3 has 15 residues. Trimming removed 4 bases at V and 4 bases at J, with 14 bases between. CDR3 protein: CASSSRGAVYNEQFF. The DNA for the CDR3 is TGTGCCAGTAGTAGTCGGGGGGCGGTGTACAATGAGCAGTTCTTC.

This clonotype was counted between two and nine times. The chain combines TRBV5-4 with TRBJ2-7, with 9 bases matching TRBD1. Germline V CDR1 and CDR2: SGHNT, YYREEE (reference sequence). Germline trimming cut 4 bases from V and 9 bases from J; bases unmatched to any gene: 20. CDR3 length: 17 residues. This CDR3 is CASSTPTRRTGDGRQYF. The CDR3 DNA is TGTGCCAGCAGCACCCCAACCCGGAGGACAGGGGACGGGAGGCAGTACTTC.

This clonotype was counted between two and nine times. The V and J genes are TRBV5-6 and TRBJ1-5; no firm D call. This CDR3 spans 15 amino acids. Germline lookup yields CDR1 SGHDT and CDR2 YYEEEE. Trimming removed 1 base at V and 3 bases at J, with 11 bases between. The CDR3 loop is CASSLKQPPNQPQHF. DNA of the CDR3: TGTGCCAGCAGCTTGAAACAGCCCCCCAATCAGCCCCAGCATTTT.

As concerns this clonotype: The junction departs from germline at one end; a sequencing error may be responsible. The chain employs TRBV5-6 and TRBJ2-1; TRBD2 might be the D (7 bases). This CDR3 comprises 15 residues. Germline V lookup: CDR1 SGHDT, CDR2 YYEEEE. The CDR3 sequence is CASSSGGGGNNEQFF. The CDR3 nucleotides read TGCGCCAGCAGCTCCGGGGGAGGGGGAAATAATGAGCAGTTCTTC.

The chain joins TRBV13 to TRBJ2-5; the D is unclear. Trimming removed 4 bases at V and 2 bases at J, with 11 bases between. CDR3 length: 14 residues. Germline lookup yields CDR1 PRHDT and CDR2 FYEKMQ (reference sequence). CDR3 sequence: CASSSLPYQETQYF. Here the CDR3 DNA reads TGTGCCAGCAGCTCCCTCCCATATCAAGAGACCCAGTACTTC. The full variable domain, its missing parts supplied by reference TRBV13 and TRBJ2-5, is AAGVIQSPRHLIKEKRETATLKCYPIPRHDTVYWYQQGPGQDPQFLISFYEKMQSDKGSIPDRFSAQQFSDYHSELNMSSLELGDSALYFCASSSLPYQETQYFGPGTRLLVL.

The chain links TRBV12-3 or TRBV12-4 to TRBJ1-5, with 11 bases aligning to TRBD1. Unmatched junction bases numbered 2, after V lost 2 bases and J lost 5 bases. This CDR3 spans 15 amino acids. CDR3 nucleotide sequence: TGTGCCAGCAGTTTACGGACAGGGGGCGATCAGCCCCAGCATTTT. This sequence encodes CASSLRTGGDQPQHF.